The rows below give T cell receptor beta chains drawn from one sample of a study of identical twins. TCRdb called the 5' RACE reads again in MiXCR, with one record for every CDR3 protein. The repertoire holds around 100,000 distinct CDR3 sequences, with 5.9% as singletons. Specimen: memory T cells sorted from blood. The origin of the receptors is a woman aged 50 to 60 in good health. CDR3s leave out the opening cysteine and the closing phenylalanine or tryptophan. D genes are given only for firm matches.

V	D	CDR3
TRBV27	.	ASSFPYSPLH
TRBV30	TRBD2	AWSGGRGDNEQF
TRBV7-2	.	ASSQGQGGETQY
TRBV12-3/TRBV12-4	TRBD2	ASSISGAVYNEQF
TRBV18	TRBD1	ASSKDRGRDTEAF
TRBV13	TRBD2	ASSPGLAGIGRFYNEQF
TRBV4-1	TRBD1	ASSQPGQGRGEQY
TRBV21-1	.	ASSQDLGGFTEAF
TRBV4-1	TRBD1	ASSQGVLAGKGGNEQY
TRBV5-1	.	ASTRPGANEKLF
TRBV6-2/TRBV6-3	.	ASSFSSEWDNEQF
TRBV12-3/TRBV12-4	.	ASSLDPAGYT
TRBV24-1	TRBD2	ATSDPTSGRAQANYNEQF
TRBV29-1	TRBD1	SVARQGWSNQPQH
TRBV5-1	.	ASSLAGVGNTIY
TRBV5-1	TRBD2	ASSLGGKNTGELF
TRBV5-1	TRBD1	ASGDNRGNEQF
TRBV4-1	TRBD2	ASSQATAGATGELF
TRBV4-1	TRBD1	ASSQDRDGNQPQH
TRBV5-1	TRBD1	ASSLADRPQF
TRBV28	.	ASSFQESYNEQF
TRBV7-9	.	ASSSTRYEQY
TRBV20-1	.	SAPLTAASEQF
TRBV29-1	TRBD2	SVPKAGVGGGEF
TRBV4-2	TRBD1	ASSQVGQGNTGELF
TRBV25-1	TRBD1	ASSPPDRGKGTQY
TRBV20-1	TRBD2	SASPGGGRGETQY
TRBV7-2	.	ASSTKKALREKLF
TRBV19	.	ASSILGSSGNTIY
TRBV2	.	ASKNRRGYT
TRBV6-5	.	ASRSLRLDQPQH
TRBV20-1	TRBD2	SARVGLASGPLLNEQF
TRBV11-3	.	ASSVRGGQPQH
TRBV20-1	.	SASVGDTEAF
TRBV12-3/TRBV12-4	.	ATRQDRDTEAF
TRBV20-1	.	SASGSMLSYNEQF
TRBV6-1	.	ASPARDTYTEAF
TRBV27	.	ASGPYNEQF
TRBV2	.	ASTTAWNTEAF
TRBV19	TRBD1	ASSTQGAETQY
TRBV20-1	.	SGALGREQIEQF